Here is one T cell receptor beta chain with its context. Its antigen remains unidentified. No base quality values were provided; no much bigger clone lies one nucleotide off. This specimen belongs to a study of T cell responses to AZD1222 COVID-19 vaccine listed by TCRdb under 2021. Regarding the study in general: Because spike-specific TCR depth and breadth did not differ between the two schedules, AZD1222 recipients who got a second dose at roughly 4 weeks were pooled with those who got a second dose at roughly 12 weeks. Trial participants were enrolled by age into 18-55, 56-69 and 70-plus year subgroups, with approximately 150, 28 and 58 TCR-sequenced participants respectively. A total of approximately 240 trial participants underwent TCR sequencing, of whom about 200 received two doses of AZD1222 and about 25 received two doses of the MenACWY control vaccine.

The CDR3 regions of human TCRbeta chains were analyzed by immunosequencing. The authors processed their data as follows. Repertoire TCRs were matched against a reference library of SARS-CoV-2-specific TCRs generated with the MIRA antigen-specificity platform. Breadth meant the fraction of unique TCRs that were SARS-CoV-2-associated, whereas depth meant the fraction of total T cells that were SARS-CoV-2-associated. Using the MIRA data, each spike-specific TCR was mapped to the spike region that the TCR reacts to and placed in a CD4 or CD8 class. Log10-transformed breadth and depth values were compared by one-way ANOVA with Sidak's multiple comparisons tests. In TCRdb, the immuneACCESS table is reduced to in-frame sequences with V and J assigned. These tables do not hold every clone; where another copy was compared, an unresolved V gene accounts for under half, and the others remain unexplained. V and J calls and clone size are copied from that table; D and trimming were computed from the DNA. This sample comprises over 120,000 clones, around 87% of them detected only once. The ten largest make up around 1.6% of the sample.

The research as a whole found: Only six AZD1222 recipients were SARS-CoV-2 seropositive at baseline, limiting conclusions about previously exposed vaccinees. Vaccine-associated CD4 TCRs spanned the whole spike protein, with dominant responses in regions 160-218 and 743-854. No day 14 peak-response samples were available, so repertoires were characterized only after the peak T cell response. After two AZD1222 doses, spike-specific TCR breadth and depth were significantly higher than at day 0 and than in MenACWY recipients. Reportedly, almost half of the unique spike-specific TCRs recognized epitopes lying outside the regions that are mutated in the B.1.351 and B.1.1.7 variants. The 56-69-year group was small, and its depth increase did not reach significance, likely because of low power. Most participants were white British and females outnumbered males, and the authors suggested that clonal diversity may have been underestimated.

CDR1 and CDR2 are drawn from the germline V gene: SGDLS, YYNGEE. The junction shows trimming of 3 bases on V and 0 bases on J, and the gene matches do not reach 7 bases of it. From the cysteine up to the phenylalanine, the CDR3 has a length of 16 residues. The only DNA kept is the CDR3, 48 bases in frame from the first base. Reading the label with the study, this specimen's time point is: baseline before first vaccination. Vaccinee samples came from UK trials COV001 and COV002, including a single-blind randomized controlled phase 2/3 trial of AZD1222 (ChAdOx1 nCoV-19) in healthy adults. Trial participant PBMC samples were collected at day 0 and day 28 after the second dose for TCRbeta chain sequencing.

The rearrangement combines TRBV9 with TRBJ2-3, and 7 junction bases match TRBD1. The sequence came from an adult in good health. The sample here was peripheral blood, taken on day 0 of AZD1222 vaccination. CDR3 sequence: CASSETGTASTDTQYF. Here is the DNA: TGTGCCAGCAGCGAAACCGGGACAGCTAGCACAGATACGCAGTATTTT.